Sequencing of this T cell receptor (beta chain) was carried out in a study of identical twins. This clonotype has more than one count but fewer than ten. No antigen is known for it. From the 5' RACE reads, TCRdb called clonotypes with MiXCR, one entry per CDR3 protein. The sample contains around 280,000 distinct CDR3 sequences, approximately 8.5% of which appear only once. Study-wide points: Cross-sectional statistical analysis was relied on for the conclusions, without the same donors being followed.

There are 13 residues in the CDR3. CDR1 and CDR2 from the germline V gene are MRHNA and SNTAGT. Trimming removed 2 bases at V and 4 bases at J, with 6 bases between. The data also belong to a second study, concerning yellow fever vaccine responses in identical twins.

The origin of this receptor is a woman aged 18-30 years in good health. The sample taken for sequencing was memory (CD45RO+) T cells sorted from blood. The chain joins TRBV6-4 to TRBJ1-3; D gene ambiguous. The CDR3 region is CASSDRVGNTIYF. Written as DNA, the CDR3 is TGTGCCAGCAGTGACCGGGTAGGAAACACCATATATTTT.